The 8 T cell receptor beta chains presented below share a single source sample, sequenced in a study of radiotherapy plus CTLA-4 blockade in lung cancer. TCRdb keeps only in-frame clones here, not all; method: immunoSEQ multiplex PCR. The sample includes roughly 66,000 clones, about 83% of them seen just once. The sample here was peripheral blood, taken from a patient treated with radiotherapy plus ipilimumab. These receptor sequences come from a human donor with non-small cell lung cancer who had a partial response to radiotherapy plus ipilimumab.

This sequence joins TRBV6-5 and TRBJ2-5, with TRBD1 identical over 7 bases. The V gene end was trimmed by 0 bases and the J gene end by 2 bases; junction bases not matched to a gene: 3. CDR3 length: 15 amino acids. Germline lookup yields CDR1 MNHEY and CDR2 SVGAGI. DNA of the CDR3: TGTGCCAGCAGTTACTCAGGGACAGAACAAGAGACCCAGTACTTC. This translates into CASSYSGTEQETQYF.

The genes are TRBV27 and TRBJ1-2, with 9 nucleotides matching TRBD1. Germline-derived CDR1 and CDR2 are MNHEY and SMNVEV (reference sequence). Trimming cost V 5 bases and J 7 bases; bases outside gene matches: 11. This CDR3 is 15 amino acids long. The CDR3 bases are TGTGCCAGCAGTCCCATCCTGGGACAGGGTGGTGGCTACACCTTC. This encodes CASSPILGQGGGYTF.

The chain joins TRBV28 to TRBJ1-2; D not certain. The length of the CDR3 is 10 residues. Germline CDR1 is MDHEN and CDR2 is SYDVKM. V shed 5 bases and J shed 12 bases, with 10 bases lying between them. The DNA of the CDR3 is TGTGCCAGCAGTGACACTGGGCACACCTTC. It codes for CASSDTGHTF.

This clone was detected a few times. V is TRBV9 and J is TRBJ2-2; 9 bases agree with TRBD1. CDR3 length: 16 residues. Trimming removed 1 base from V and 6 bases from J; junction bases left unmatched: 7. The germline CDR1 and CDR2 sequences are SGDLS and YYNGEE. CDR3 DNA: TGTGCCAGCAGCGTATCCGGGACAGGGTTGGCCGGGGAGCTGTTTTTT. Its protein is CASSVSGTGLAGELFF.

J is TRBJ2-2 and V is TRBV5-1, with 7 bases matching TRBD2. CDR1 is SGHRS and CDR2 is YFSETQ in the germline V gene. Trimming removed 2 bases from V and 3 bases from J; junction bases left unmatched: 1. The CDR3 length is 14 residues. The CDR3 coding sequence is TGCGCCAGCAGCTTTGGGGGGGACACCGGGGAGCTGTTTTTT. Amino acid sequence: CASSFGGDTGELFF. Using reference TRBV5-1 and TRBJ2-2 for the parts outside the CDR3, the full variable domain is KAGVTQTPRYLIKTRGQQVTLSCSPISGHRSVSWYQQTPGQGLQFLFEYFSETQRNKGNFPGRFSGRQFSNSRSEMNVSTLELGDSALYLCASSFGGDTGELFFGEGSRLTVL.

The rearrangement joins TRBV7-3 to TRBJ2-1, with a weak D call TRBD2 (7 bases). Deletions cut 5 bases from V and 8 bases from J, with 31 bases between. The CDR3 consists of 19 residues. The germline V gene has CDR1 SGHTA and CDR2 FQGTGA. In nucleotides, the CDR3 is TGTGCCAGCAGCCCAAACCCACTATCGGGGGGAGGGGGTTCGTATGAGCAGTTCTTC. Residues: CASSPNPLSGGGGSYEQFF. The full variable domain, its missing parts supplied by reference TRBV7-3 and TRBJ2-1, is GAGVSQTPSNKVTEKGKYVELRCDPISGHTALYWYRQSLGQGPEFLIYFQGTGAADDSGLPNDRFFAVRPEGSVSTLKIQRTERGDSAVYLCASSPNPLSGGGGSYEQFFGPGTRLTVL.

The chain uses TRBV4-2 and TRBJ2-2; a possible D gene is TRBD2 (6 bases). V was trimmed by 1 base and J by 2 bases, leaving 14 bases between them. This CDR3 is 17 amino acids long. Germline V gene data show CDR1 as LGHNA and CDR2 as YNFKEQ. The CDR3 loop reads CASSQVLTGANTGELFF. In DNA, the CDR3 is TGTGCCAGCAGCCAAGTCTTAACGGGAGCAAACACCGGGGAGCTGTTTTTT.

This rearrangement joins TRBV20-1 to TRBJ2-5; D not resolved. The V end lost 6 bases, the J end lost 1 base, and 3 bases lay between the germline ends. From germline, CDR1 is DFQATT and CDR2 SNEGSKA (reference sequence). This CDR3 has 10 amino acids. For the CDR3, the DNA is TGCAGTGCCCGCCAAGAGACCCAGTACTTC. It specifies CSARQETQYF.